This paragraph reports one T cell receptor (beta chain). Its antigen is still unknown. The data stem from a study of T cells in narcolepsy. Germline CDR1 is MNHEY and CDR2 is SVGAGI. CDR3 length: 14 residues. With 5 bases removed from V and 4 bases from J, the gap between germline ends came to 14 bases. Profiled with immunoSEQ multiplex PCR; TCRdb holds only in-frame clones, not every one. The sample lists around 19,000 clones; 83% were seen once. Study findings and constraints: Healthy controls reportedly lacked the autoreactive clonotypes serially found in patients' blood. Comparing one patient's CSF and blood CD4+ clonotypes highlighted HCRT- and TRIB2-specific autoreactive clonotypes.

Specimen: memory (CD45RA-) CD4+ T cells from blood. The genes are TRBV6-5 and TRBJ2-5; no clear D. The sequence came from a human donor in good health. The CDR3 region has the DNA TGTGCCAGCAGTATCGAGATATTATCAGAGACCCAGTACTTC. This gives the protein CASSIEILSETQYF.